This TCR beta chain was retrieved from a study of a mutant IDH1 vaccine in newly diagnosed glioma. Study information: Before enrollment, patients got radiotherapy alone, temozolomide alone, or mostly the combination.

Time point denoted: baseline, week 1 (first vaccination visit). Treatment described: pre-vaccination baseline after standard-of-care therapy. Donors had new IDH1-mutant astrocytomas of WHO grade 3 or 4 (ATRX-lost). Of note for this clone: Its antigen is still unknown.

This CDR3 has 10 amino acids. The ends were cut back, 4 bases at V and 10 bases at J, with 7 bases in the middle. Germline V gene data show CDR1 as LNHDA and CDR2 as SQIVND (reference sequence). Repertoires were generated with immunoSEQ multiplex PCR, while TCRdb's copy carries only in-frame clones and drops some. This sample has 70,000 to 100,000 clones; approximately 80% occur once, and the top ten carry about 5.2%. General study results and limits: Seemingly, pseudoprogression had no relation to changes in the top peripheral T cell clonotypes.

The clonotype comes from a man in his forties or fifties with glioma. Some clones in this sample may be carry-over from other donors' samples. Sequencing was performed on PBMCs, taken from a glioma patient treated with radiotherapy, temozolomide or both. This chain connects TRBV19 to TRBJ1-1; D is unclear. DNA of the CDR3: TGTGCCAGTAGTAAGGGTACAGCTTTCTTT. It is translated as CASSKGTAFF.